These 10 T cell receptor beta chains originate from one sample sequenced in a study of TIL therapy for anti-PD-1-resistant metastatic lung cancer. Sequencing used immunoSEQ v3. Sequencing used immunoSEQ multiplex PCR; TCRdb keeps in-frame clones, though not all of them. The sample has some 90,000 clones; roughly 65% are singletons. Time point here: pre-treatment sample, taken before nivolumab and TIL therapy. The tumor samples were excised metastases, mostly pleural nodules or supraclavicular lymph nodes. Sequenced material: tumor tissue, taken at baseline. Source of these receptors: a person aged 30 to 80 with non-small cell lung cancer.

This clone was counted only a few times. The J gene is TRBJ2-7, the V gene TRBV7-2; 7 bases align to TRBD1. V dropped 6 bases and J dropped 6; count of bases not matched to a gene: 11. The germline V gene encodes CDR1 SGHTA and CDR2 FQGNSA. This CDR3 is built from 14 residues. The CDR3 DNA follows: TGTGCCAGCAGATGGGACAGTAGTACGGGCGAGCAGTACTTC. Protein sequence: CASRWDSSTGEQYF.

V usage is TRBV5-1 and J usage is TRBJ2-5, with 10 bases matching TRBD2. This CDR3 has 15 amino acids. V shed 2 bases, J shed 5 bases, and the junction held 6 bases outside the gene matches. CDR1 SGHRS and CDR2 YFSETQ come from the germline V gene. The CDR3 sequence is CASSFFLAGVETQYF. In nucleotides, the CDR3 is TGCGCCAGCAGCTTCTTTCTAGCGGGGGTTGAGACCCAGTACTTC.

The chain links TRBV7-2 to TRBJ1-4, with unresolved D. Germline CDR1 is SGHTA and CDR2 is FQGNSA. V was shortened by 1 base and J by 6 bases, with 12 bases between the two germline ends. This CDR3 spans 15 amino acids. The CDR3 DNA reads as TGTGCCAGCAGCTTAGTCCAAGGAGCAGATGAAAAACTGTTTTTT. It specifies CASSLVQGADEKLFF.

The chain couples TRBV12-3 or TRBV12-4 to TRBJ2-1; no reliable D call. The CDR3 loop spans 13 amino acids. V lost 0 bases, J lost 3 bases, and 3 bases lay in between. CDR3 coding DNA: TGTGCCAGCAGTTTAGCGCTCTACAATGAGCAGTTCTTC. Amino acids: CASSLALYNEQFF.

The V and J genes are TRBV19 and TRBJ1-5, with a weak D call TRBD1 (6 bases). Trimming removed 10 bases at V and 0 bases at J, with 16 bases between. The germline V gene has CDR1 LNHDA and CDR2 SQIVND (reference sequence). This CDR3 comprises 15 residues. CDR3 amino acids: CATGQGGYSNQPQHF. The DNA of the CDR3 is TGTGCCACCGGGCAAGGGGGGTATAGCAATCAGCCCCAGCATTTT. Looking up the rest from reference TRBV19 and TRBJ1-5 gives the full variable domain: DGGITQSPKYLFRKEGQNVTLSCEQNLNHDAMYWYRQDPGQGLRLIYYSQIVNDFQKGDIAEGYSVSREKKESFPLTVTSAQKNPTAFYLCATGQGGYSNQPQHFGDGTRLSIL.

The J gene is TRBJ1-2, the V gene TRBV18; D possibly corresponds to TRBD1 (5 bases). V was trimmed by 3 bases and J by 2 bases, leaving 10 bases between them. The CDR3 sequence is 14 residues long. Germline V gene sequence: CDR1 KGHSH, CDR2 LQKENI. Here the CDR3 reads CASSPLAGNYGYTF. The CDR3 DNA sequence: TGTGCCAGCTCACCTTTGGCAGGGAACTATGGCTACACCTTC.

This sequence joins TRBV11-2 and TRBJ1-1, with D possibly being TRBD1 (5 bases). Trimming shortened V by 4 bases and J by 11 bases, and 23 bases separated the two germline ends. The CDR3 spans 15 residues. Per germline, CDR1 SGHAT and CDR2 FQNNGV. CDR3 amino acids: CASSSPLRQSTVAFF. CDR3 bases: TGTGCCAGCAGCTCGCCTTTGAGACAGTCTACGGTGGCTTTCTTT.

The CDR3 nucleotides read TGTGCCAGCAGGGCGGGACTAGCGGGGGTTACCCAGTACTTC. It is translated as CASRAGLAGVTQYF. The genes are TRBV7-2 and TRBJ2-5; 14 bases are a match to TRBD2. Looked up from germline, CDR1 is SGHTA and CDR2 is FQGNSA. The length of the CDR3 is 14 residues. Trimming at V came to 6 bases and at J to 8 bases, leaving 5 bases not matched to a gene.

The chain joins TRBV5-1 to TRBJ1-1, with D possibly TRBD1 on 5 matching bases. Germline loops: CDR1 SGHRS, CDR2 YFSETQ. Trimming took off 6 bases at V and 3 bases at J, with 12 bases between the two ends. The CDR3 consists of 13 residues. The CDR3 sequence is CASTDILHTEAFF. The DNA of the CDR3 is TGCGCCAGCACGGACATACTACACACTGAAGCTTTCTTT.

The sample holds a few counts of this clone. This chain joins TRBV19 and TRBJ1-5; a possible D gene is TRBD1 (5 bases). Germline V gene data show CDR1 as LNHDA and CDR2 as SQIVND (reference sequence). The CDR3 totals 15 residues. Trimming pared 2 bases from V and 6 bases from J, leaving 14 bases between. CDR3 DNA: TGTGCCAGTAGTATACGTCCCGACGGGGGTCAGCCCCAGCATTTT. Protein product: CASSIRPDGGQPQHF.